This T cell receptor beta chain was retrieved from a study of cytomegalovirus exposure and HLA in healthy donors. Remarks on this clone: What it binds is unknown.

There are 15 residues in the CDR3. V gave up 4 bases and J gave up 2 bases; unmatched junction bases: 5. CDR1 and CDR2 from the germline V gene are SGHTS and YDEGEE. Findings and caveats of the study: Later analysis suggested most CMV-associated TCR beta chains were HLA-restricted. A later analysis associated around 17,000 TCR beta sequences with HLA alleles at a 0.05 false discovery rate. In an earlier analysis, productive rearrangement rates for most beta V segments clustered near 87% or 30%.

Use of 60 Vbeta and 13 Jbeta primers characterized the PCR. The repertoire was sequenced with immunoSEQ multiplex PCR; TCRdb's copy has only in-frame clones and lacks some. This table holds around 170,000 clones, around 68% found once. The chain combines TRBV5-8 with TRBJ2-1; 8 nucleotides agree with TRBD1. The sequencing input was PBMCs. The receptor was derived from a girl aged 5 to 17 in good health and CMV-seronegative. CDR3 sequence: CASSPGQGAYNEQFF. The CDR3 DNA reads as TGTGCCAGCAGCCCTGGACAGGGAGCCTACAATGAGCAGTTCTTC.